This T cell receptor (beta chain) was captured by sequencing in a study of molecular identifiers for immune sequencing clone quantification. General study points: Identical TCR molecules sharing a barcode could underestimate highly expanded clone sizes.

Both previously described methods and listed TCR primers were employed to make bulk TCR libraries. TCRdb ran MiXCR on the PCR reads and lists one entry per CDR3 protein. The sample lists 250,000 to 400,000 distinct CDR3 sequences, around a fifth seen once, with approximately 0.8% in the top ten. In this sample, this clonotype turned up a few times. Its antigen is not known. Libraries from naive CD8 cells were generated from roughly 21,000 to 960,000 sorted cells (with 10%, 30% or 50% RNA). As CD8+CD4-CCR7+CD45RA+ cells, naive CD8 T cells were sorted. This receptor was identified in a human donor in good health. Some libraries in this study had Jurkat cell RNA spiked in. The material sequenced was naive CD8+ T cells from blood, with Jurkat cell RNA spiked in. Specified subset: FACS-sorted CD8+CD4-CCR7+CD45RA+ naive T cells.

DNA for the CDR3: TGTGCCAGCAGCCCGACTAGCGGGGGAATAGATACGCAGTATTTT. Translating gives CASSPTSGGIDTQYF. J is TRBJ2-3 and V is TRBV12-3 or TRBV12-4; 12 nucleotides line up with TRBD2. The CDR3 is 15 residues long. V shed 6 bases and J 5 bases; nucleotides not matched to a gene: 6.